This T cell receptor beta chain was profiled in a study of cytomegalovirus exposure and HLA in healthy donors. CDR3 length equals 14 residues. Trimming took off 1 base at V and 5 bases at J, with 10 bases between the two ends. Germline loops: CDR1 SGHVS, CDR2 FQNEAQ. A note on this clone: What it binds is not known.

Study-level points and caveats: There were some public TCRs occurring in many donors, but most TCR sequences were rare.

Sequencing was performed with immunoSEQ multiplex PCR; in TCRdb, only in-frame clones are kept and a portion is missing. In the table there are 200,000 to 250,000 clones, roughly 88% of which are singletons. This TCR was recovered from a woman in her 30s in good health and CMV-seropositive. The chain combines TRBV7-8 with TRBJ2-3; the D gene is possibly TRBD2 (5 bases). Sequencing was done on a sample of PBMCs. CDR3 sequence (DNA): TGTGCCAGCAGCTTAGGGGAGTACAAAGATACGCAGTATTTT. Translating gives CASSLGEYKDTQYF.